Listed below are T cell receptor beta chains from one sample, sequenced in a study of tumor-infiltrating lymphocytes in localized non-small cell lung cancer. Profiling relied on immunoSEQ multiplex PCR, and the TCRdb table lists in-frame clones only, not all of them. Found here are under 25,000 clones, roughly 64% of them singletons; the top ten hold more than 5%. Input material: lung tumor tissue. The source of these receptors is a human donor with non-small cell lung cancer. Each CDR3 is given with its conserved first and last residue. Each record gives: CDR3 DNA, CDR3 protein, V gene, clone size, CDR3 length, J gene, D gene. A D gene is named only where the DNA matches it firmly. Where a row states a size, it is once, few, many or the class of an expanded clone; other rows omit it.

DNA: TGTGCCAGCCTAACTACGACAAGCTCCGACGAGCAGTACTTC
CDR3: CASLTTTSSDEQYF
V: TRBV6-1
size: .
length: 14
J: TRBJ2-7
D: .

DNA: TGTGCCAGCAGTTTCGCCGCCGGGGAGCTGTTTTTT
CDR3: CASSFAAGELFF
V: TRBV6-5
size: medium-sized
length: 12
J: TRBJ2-2
D: .

DNA: TGTGCCAGCAGCTGGGAAGGTGGGGAAGATACGCAGTATTTT
CDR3: CASSWEGGEDTQYF
V: TRBV5-5
size: .
length: 14
J: TRBJ2-3
D: .

DNA: TGTGCCTGGGACGGCGGGATGTACAATGAGCAGTTCTTC
CDR3: CAWDGGMYNEQFF
V: TRBV30
size: medium-sized
length: 13
J: TRBJ2-1
D: .

DNA: TGTGCCAGTTCCCAGTTTATTGCAGCGGGAGGGGGAACCGGGGAGCTGTTTTTT
CDR3: CASSQFIAAGGGTGELFF
V: TRBV21-1
size: .
length: 18
J: TRBJ2-2
D: .

DNA: TGTGCCAGCAGTCGTGGTTTGGAGACCCAGTACTTC
CDR3: CASSRGLETQYF
V: TRBV14
size: .
length: 12
J: TRBJ2-5
D: .

DNA: TGTGCCAGCAGCTTAAACACCTTGGGCTACGAGCAGTACTTC
CDR3: CASSLNTLGYEQYF
V: TRBV7-6
size: .
length: 14
J: TRBJ2-7
D: .

DNA: TGTGCCAGCAGTGAATGGTCCACCGGGGAGCTGTTTTTT
CDR3: CASSEWSTGELFF
V: TRBV25-1
size: once
length: 13
J: TRBJ2-2
D: .

DNA: TGTGCCAGCAGACTACGGGGTGGCGGCAACTATGGCTACACCTTC
CDR3: CASRLRGGGNYGYTF
V: TRBV7-2
size: few
length: 15
J: TRBJ1-2
D: .

DNA: TGCAGCGTCTTCCTAACGGGAGCGGGAGCTCTAAGAAATGAGCAGTTCTTC
CDR3: CSVFLTGAGALRNEQFF
V: TRBV29-1
size: once
length: 17
J: TRBJ2-1
D: TRBD2

DNA: TGTGCCAGCAGCGGACTACAGGGAGGCGGTGAGACCCAGTACTTC
CDR3: CASSGLQGGGETQYF
V: TRBV9
size: .
length: 15
J: TRBJ2-5
D: .

DNA: TGCGCCAGCACCGCGGCGGGAGGTGGTTACAATGAGCAGTTCTTC
CDR3: CASTAAGGGYNEQFF
V: TRBV5-1
size: .
length: 15
J: TRBJ2-1
D: TRBD2

DNA: TGTGCCAGCAGCTTATTGCAGGGGGCCAATGAGCAGTTCTTC
CDR3: CASSLLQGANEQFF
V: TRBV7-6
size: .
length: 14
J: TRBJ2-1
D: TRBD1

DNA: TGTGCCAGCAGCTACAGGGGATCGGATCAGCCCCAGCATTTT
CDR3: CASSYRGSDQPQHF
V: TRBV7-2
size: .
length: 14
J: TRBJ1-5
D: TRBD1

DNA: TGTGCCAGCAGCTTGGGCTCTGGGGCCAACGTCCTGACTTTC
CDR3: CASSLGSGANVLTF
V: TRBV7-2
size: few
length: 14
J: TRBJ2-6
D: .

DNA: TGTGCCAGCAGTGAAGTAGTGACAGGGTCCTACGAGCAGTACTTC
CDR3: CASSEVVTGSYEQYF
V: TRBV6-1
size: .
length: 15
J: TRBJ2-7
D: TRBD1

DNA: TGCGCCAGCAGCCCGGGACAGGGAAATGAAAAACTGTTTTTT
CDR3: CASSPGQGNEKLFF
V: TRBV5-1
size: .
length: 14
J: TRBJ1-4
D: TRBD1

DNA: .
CDR3: CASTSGQKYEQYF
V: TRBV27
size: .
length: 13
J: TRBJ2-7
D: .

DNA: TGTGCCATCAGCGGACAGGGCTCTGGGGCCAACGTCCTGACTTTC
CDR3: CAISGQGSGANVLTF
V: TRBV10-3
size: .
length: 15
J: TRBJ2-6
D: TRBD1

DNA: TGCGCCAGCAGAGGACAGGGCGCCCACGAGCAGTACTTC
CDR3: CASRGQGAHEQYF
V: TRBV10-2
size: .
length: 13
J: TRBJ2-7
D: TRBD1

DNA: TGTGCCAGCAGTGTTCAGCGGAAGAATGAGCAGTTCTTC
CDR3: CASSVQRKNEQFF
V: TRBV2
size: .
length: 13
J: TRBJ2-1
D: .

DNA: TGTGCCAGCAGCCCCGCGGGACAGATCGATGCAGAGCAGTACTTC
CDR3: CASSPAGQIDAEQYF
V: TRBV7-2
size: .
length: 15
J: TRBJ2-7
D: .

DNA: TGTGCCAGCAGTTACTACAGGGGGTCTTACAATGAGCAGTTCTTC
CDR3: CASSYYRGSYNEQFF
V: TRBV6-6
size: .
length: 15
J: TRBJ2-1
D: TRBD1

DNA: TGTGCCAGCTCACCATCCGGGACAGGGGAAACGGGAGGCTACACCTTC
CDR3: CASSPSGTGETGGYTF
V: TRBV18
size: few
length: 16
J: TRBJ1-2
D: TRBD1

DNA: TGTGCCAGCTCACCGAACACCGGGACGGCCTACAATGAGCAGTTCTTC
CDR3: CASSPNTGTAYNEQFF
V: TRBV18
size: few
length: 16
J: TRBJ2-1
D: .

DNA: TGTGCCAGCAGCTCCCCGACCGGGACTAGTTTTGACACCGGGGAGCTGTTTTTT
CDR3: CASSSPTGTSFDTGELFF
V: TRBV7-9
size: .
length: 18
J: TRBJ2-2
D: TRBD2

DNA: TGTGCCAGCGGCGGACTAGCGGGAGACAATTACAATGAGCAGTTCTTC
CDR3: CASGGLAGDNYNEQFF
V: TRBV11-3
size: once
length: 16
J: TRBJ2-1
D: TRBD2

DNA: TGTGCCAGCAGCTTGGCAGGACCCGAGCAGTCTGAAGCTTTCTTT
CDR3: CASSLAGPEQSEAFF
V: TRBV5-6
size: .
length: 15
J: TRBJ1-1
D: .

DNA: TGTGCCAGCAGCTCGAGCACAGATACGCAGTATTTT
CDR3: CASSSSTDTQYF
V: TRBV5-4
size: once
length: 12
J: TRBJ2-3
D: .

DNA: TGCGCCAGCAGCCTCAGGGTTGCAGATACGCAGTATTTT
CDR3: CASSLRVADTQYF
V: TRBV5-1
size: .
length: 13
J: TRBJ2-3
D: .

DNA: TGTGCCAGCAGCAAAGAGGGACAGCGGTCCCGAGGGGAGCAGTACTTC
CDR3: CASSKEGQRSRGEQYF
V: TRBV21-1
size: .
length: 16
J: TRBJ2-7
D: .

DNA: TGTGCCAGCAGCCAAGATGGGGGACAGGGTAATGAAAAACTGTTTTTT
CDR3: CASSQDGGQGNEKLFF
V: TRBV4-2
size: .
length: 16
J: TRBJ1-4
D: TRBD1

DNA: TGTGCCAGCAGTGTTGACAGGGTGGTGAGGAATGGCTACACCTTC
CDR3: CASSVDRVVRNGYTF
V: TRBV6-1
size: .
length: 15
J: TRBJ1-2
D: TRBD1

DNA: TGTGCCAGCAGTGCTCCCGTACAGGGGAGAAACACCGGGGAGCTGTTTTTT
CDR3: CASSAPVQGRNTGELFF
V: TRBV2
size: .
length: 17
J: TRBJ2-2
D: TRBD1

DNA: TGTGCCAGCAGCTTAGGGCTAAACTACGAGCAGTACTTC
CDR3: CASSLGLNYEQYF
V: TRBV5-5
size: .
length: 13
J: TRBJ2-7
D: .

DNA: TGTGCCAGCAGCTTCTTCAGGCACCACGAGCAGTACTTC
CDR3: CASSFFRHHEQYF
V: TRBV27
size: .
length: 13
J: TRBJ2-7
D: .

DNA: TGTGCCAGCGGTTCGCCGGAGGGTTCCTTGGATACGCAGTATTTT
CDR3: CASGSPEGSLDTQYF
V: TRBV6-5
size: .
length: 15
J: TRBJ2-3
D: .

DNA: TGTGCTAGTGGTCCCGACTCCACCTACGAGCAGTACTTC
CDR3: CASGPDSTYEQYF
V: TRBV12-5
size: once
length: 13
J: TRBJ2-7
D: .

DNA: TGCGCCAGCAGCTTGGATCCTCCCCCGGGCACTGAAGCTTTCTTT
CDR3: CASSLDPPPGTEAFF
V: TRBV5-1
size: .
length: 15
J: TRBJ1-1
D: .

DNA: TGCGCCAGCAGCCAACCGACTAGCGGCAGCACAGATACGCAGTATTTT
CDR3: CASSQPTSGSTDTQYF
V: TRBV4-1
size: .
length: 16
J: TRBJ2-3
D: TRBD2

DNA: TGTGCCTGGTATGGGGTTTCCACAGATACGCAGTATTTT
CDR3: CAWYGVSTDTQYF
V: TRBV30
size: .
length: 13
J: TRBJ2-3
D: .

DNA: TGTGCCTGTTCCTTCACCAACTATGGCTACACCTTC
CDR3: CACSFTNYGYTF
V: TRBV30
size: few
length: 12
J: TRBJ1-2
D: .

DNA: TGCGCCAGCAGCTTGGCCTTGGTGTACGAGGATACGCAGTATTTT
CDR3: CASSLALVYEDTQYF
V: TRBV5-1
size: once
length: 15
J: TRBJ2-3
D: .

DNA: TGTGCCAGCTCACCCACCTCGACAGGGGGTGAGCAGTACTTC
CDR3: CASSPTSTGGEQYF
V: TRBV18
size: .
length: 14
J: TRBJ2-7
D: TRBD1

DNA: TGCAGCGTTGACTTGGGGTTTTCTGAGACCCAGTACTTC
CDR3: CSVDLGFSETQYF
V: TRBV29-1
size: once
length: 13
J: TRBJ2-5
D: .

DNA: TGTGCCAGCTCACCCGGGACGCCAGGTGAGCAGTTCTTC
CDR3: CASSPGTPGEQFF
V: TRBV18
size: few
length: 13
J: TRBJ2-1
D: .

DNA: TGTGCCAGCAGTTCCCTCTACACCGGGGAGCTGTTTTTT
CDR3: CASSSLYTGELFF
V: TRBV27
size: .
length: 13
J: TRBJ2-2
D: .

DNA: TGTGCCAGCAGCCAAGACTGGGCGAGACAGAACACTGAAGCTTTCTTT
CDR3: CASSQDWARQNTEAFF
V: TRBV4-2
size: once
length: 16
J: TRBJ1-1
D: .